Following are 13 T cell receptor beta chains from one sample sequenced in a study of Tregs in tolerant kidney transplant recipients. The assay was immunoSEQ multiplex PCR, and TCRdb's table has in-frame clones only and misses some. The sample shows fewer than 150,000 clones, 92% of them seen only once. The sample was CD4+ T cells from blood. These receptors were collected from a human donor in good health.

The chain recombines TRBV15 with TRBJ2-3; D is unresolved. In germline, CDR1 is LNHNV, CDR2 YYDKDF (reference sequence). V was shortened by 2 bases and J by 1 base, with 13 bases between the two germline ends. This CDR3 spans 16 amino acids. The CDR3 is CATSRFNPLGTDTQYF. CDR3 nucleotide sequence: TGTGCCACCAGCAGATTCAATCCGTTGGGCACAGATACGCAGTATTTT.

This clone was recorded only once. The chain employs TRBV6-1 and TRBJ1-2, with D possibly TRBD1 on 6 matching bases. V gave up 5 bases and J gave up 7 bases, with 14 bases separating them. The CDR3 runs 13 residues. Germline assignment: CDR1 MNHNS and CDR2 SASEGT. DNA for the CDR3: TGTGCCAGCAGTCACGGGGGGCTGGGTGGCTACACCTTC. Protein product: CASSHGGLGGYTF.

The chain employs TRBV6-5 and TRBJ2-7; TRBD1 aligns across 9 bases. Germline lookup yields CDR1 MNHEY and CDR2 SVGAGI. Losses at the gene ends were 10 bases for V and 8 bases for J; bases not matched to a gene: 12. The CDR3 sequence is 13 residues long. Here the CDR3 reads CAIWDRESEKQYF. As DNA, the CDR3 is TGTGCCATCTGGGACAGGGAGTCTGAAAAGCAGTACTTC.

The CDR3 DNA reads as TGTGCCAGCAGCTTAGTGGGCGGGGGGACGTACAATGAGCAGTTCTTC. It encodes CASSLVGGGTYNEQFF. The rearrangement uses TRBV7-2 and TRBJ2-1; 8 bases are a match to TRBD2. Germline CDR1 is SGHTA and CDR2 is FQGNSA. The CDR3 runs 16 residues. Trimming took 1 base from V and 4 from J; bases not matched to a gene: 6.

The chain is built from TRBV6-5 and TRBJ2-7; TRBD1 aligns across 7 bases. Germline assignment: CDR1 MNHEY and CDR2 SVGAGI. V shed 4 bases and J 6 bases; nucleotides not matched to a gene: 9. The CDR3 contains 14 residues. In DNA form, the CDR3 reads TGTGCCAGCAGTTCCGCCGGGACAGCATTCGAGCAGTACTTC. The encoded protein is CASSSAGTAFEQYF.

This rearrangement joins TRBV30 to TRBJ2-2; 8 positions match TRBD1. The ends lost 3 bases at V and 1 base at J; junction bases unmatched: 4. This CDR3 spans 15 amino acids. The germline V gene has CDR1 GTSNPN and CDR2 SVGIG (reference sequence). CDR3: CAWRGDRKNTGELFF. DNA of the CDR3: TGTGCCTGGAGAGGGGACAGGAAGAACACCGGGGAGCTGTTTTTT.

V usage is TRBV7-9 and J usage is TRBJ2-4; 13 bases align to TRBD2. The CDR3 is 19 residues long. Per the germline V gene, CDR1 is SEHNR and CDR2 is FQNEAQ (reference sequence). V lost 5 bases and J lost 6; bases outside the gene matches: 16. CDR3 sequence reads: CASSRNFKGTSGDLNIQYF. As DNA, the CDR3 is TGTGCCAGCAGCCGCAATTTTAAAGGGACTAGCGGGGACTTAAACATTCAGTACTTC.

This rearrangement joins TRBV7-8 to TRBJ2-7, with 9 bases matching TRBD2. This CDR3 has 15 amino acids. Trimming cost V 6 bases and J 2 bases; bases outside gene matches: 8. Germline values: CDR1 SGHVS, CDR2 FQNEAQ. CDR3 region: CASSSLAGSTYEQYF. CDR3 in DNA: TGTGCCAGCAGTTCTCTAGCGGGGAGCACCTACGAGCAGTACTTC.

V is TRBV2 and J is TRBJ2-2, with a tentative D call TRBD1 (5 bases). This CDR3 is built from 14 residues. V dropped 8 bases and J dropped 6 bases, with 16 bases sitting between them. The V gene's germline CDR1 is SNHLY and CDR2 FYNNEI. CDR3 region: CASLARVGSGELFF. In DNA form, the CDR3 reads TGTGCCAGCCTCGCCAGGGTAGGGTCCGGGGAGCTGTTTTTT. The full variable domain, completed using reference TRBV2 and TRBJ2-2, is EPEVTQTPSHQVTQMGQEVILRCVPISNHLYFYWYRQILGQKVEFLVSFYNNEISEKSEIFDDQFSVERPDGSNFTLKIRSTKLEDSAMYFCASLARVGSGELFFGEGSRLTVL.

Here the CDR3 DNA reads TGTGCCAGCAGCCAAGATACGGACATCTTGGGCTACACCTTC. This sequence encodes CASSQDTDILGYTF. The chain carries TRBV4-2 and TRBJ1-2; TRBD1 might be the D (5 bases). There are 14 residues in the CDR3. Trimming removed 0 bases at V and 8 bases at J, with 13 bases between. Germline values: CDR1 LGHNA, CDR2 YNFKEQ.

This sequence joins TRBV4-1 and TRBJ2-6; D is uncertain. Trimming left V 0 bases short and J 0 bases short, with 15 bases between. Germline V gene sequence: CDR1 MGHRA, CDR2 YSYEKL. This CDR3 comprises 19 residues. CDR3 region: CASSQERLASFSGANVLTF. The CDR3 DNA is TGCGCCAGCAGCCAAGAAAGGCTCGCCTCTTTCTCTGGGGCCAACGTCCTGACTTTC.

The CDR3 sequence is CASRGGSWGNTEAFF. For the CDR3, the DNA is TGCGCCAGCAGGGGGGGGTCCTGGGGGAACACTGAAGCTTTCTTT. V usage is TRBV4-1 and J usage is TRBJ1-1; D is possibly TRBD1 (5 bases). This CDR3 comprises 15 residues. V lost 6 bases and J 1 base, leaving 15 bases between the germline ends. Germline CDR1 is MGHRA and CDR2 is YSYEKL.

The chain recombines TRBV14 with TRBJ1-1; D is ambiguous. Trimming took off 3 bases at V and 0 bases at J, with 8 bases between the two ends. Germline V gene lookup returns CDR1 SGHDN and CDR2 FVKESK. The CDR3 extends over 14 amino acids. The CDR3 here is CASSQGLVNTEAFF. The CDR3 DNA sequence: TGTGCCAGCAGCCAGGGGTTGGTGAACACTGAAGCTTTCTTT.